These 26 T cell receptor beta chains originate from one sample sequenced in a study of siplizumab effects on memory and regulatory T cells. The protocol was immunoSEQ multiplex PCR, while the TCRdb copy is restricted to in-frame clones and leaves out a portion. The sample holds approximately 94,000 clones, approximately 93% seen once. Sequencing used CD8+ T cells sorted from blood. Receptors were obtained from a human donor in good health.

The J gene is TRBJ2-1, the V gene TRBV9; 10 bases are shared with TRBD2. Germline lookup yields CDR1 SGDLS and CDR2 YYNGEE. V lost 1 base, J lost 7 bases, and 8 bases stayed unmatched. The CDR3 runs 16 residues. CDR3 residues: CASSVWGSGGINEQFF. As DNA, the CDR3 is TGTGCCAGCAGCGTATGGGGTAGCGGGGGGATAAATGAGCAGTTCTTC.

V and J are TRBV5-1 and TRBJ2-5; D call uncertain. The CDR3 is made up of 15 amino acids. The germline CDR1 and CDR2 sequences are SGHRS and YFSETQ. V gave up 0 bases and J gave up 2 bases, with 11 bases separating them. This CDR3 is CASSLEQLLQETQYF. The CDR3 DNA reads TGCGCCAGCAGCTTGGAGCAGCTCCTTCAAGAGACCCAGTACTTC. Full variable domain (remainder filled in from reference TRBV5-1 and TRBJ2-5): KAGVTQTPRYLIKTRGQQVTLSCSPISGHRSVSWYQQTPGQGLQFLFEYFSETQRNKGNFPGRFSGRQFSNSRSEMNVSTLELGDSALYLCASSLEQLLQETQYFGPGTRLLVL.

This chain connects TRBV19 to TRBJ2-7; perhaps D is TRBD1 or TRBD2 (5 bases each). This CDR3 has 15 amino acids. V shed 6 bases and J shed 2 bases, with 17 bases lying between them. Germline V gene lookup returns CDR1 LNHDA and CDR2 SQIVND (reference sequence). DNA for the CDR3: TGTGCCAGTAGCGACGGGACCGCGGCTCCCTACGAGCAGTACTTC. This codes for CASSDGTAAPYEQYF.

This clone was observed once. The CDR3 reads CASSIRASLTGTGNTEAFF. The CDR3 region has the DNA TGTGCCAGTAGTATAAGGGCGTCCCTAACCGGAACTGGGAACACTGAAGCTTTCTTT. V gene TRBV19 combines with J gene TRBJ1-1; no firm D call. V was clipped by 2 bases and J by 1 base, with 23 bases between them. Germline V CDR1 and CDR2: LNHDA, SQIVND (reference sequence). This CDR3 spans 19 amino acids.

V and J are TRBV7-9 and TRBJ1-3; tentative D call: TRBD1 (5 bases). The V gene lost 7 bases and the J gene lost 2 bases, with 12 bases spanning the gap. The CDR3 contains 14 residues. Looked up from germline, CDR1 is SEHNR and CDR2 is FQNEAQ (reference sequence). In DNA, the CDR3 is TGTGCCAGCATCCAGGACACCGCTGGAAACACCATATATTTT. Its protein is CASIQDTAGNTIYF.

The rearrangement uses TRBV4-1 and TRBJ2-7, with a tentative D call TRBD1 (5 bases). This CDR3 is built from 15 residues. Trimming stripped 1 base from V and 7 bases from J, with 17 bases between. Germline values: CDR1 MGHRA, CDR2 YSYEKL. The CDR3 DNA follows: TGCGCCAGCAGCCAAGGGACAACCGACCCGAGGGAGCAGTACTTC. The encoded protein is CASSQGTTDPREQYF.

The rearrangement links TRBV2 to TRBJ1-2; TRBD1 is a possible D gene (5 bases). There are 14 residues in the CDR3. The V gene lost 1 base and the J gene lost 5 bases, with 11 bases spanning the gap. CDR1 and CDR2 from the germline V gene are SNHLY and FYNNEI. The CDR3 sequence: CASSEGGQFYGYTF. Written as DNA, the CDR3 is TGTGCCAGCAGTGAAGGCGGACAATTTTATGGCTACACCTTC.

This clone appeared once. At one boundary the junction diverges from the germline segment, which might be a read error. This chain links TRBV7-7 with TRBJ1-4; D call uncertain. Germline V gives CDR1 SSHAT, CDR2 FNYEAQ (reference sequence). The CDR3 spans 13 residues. CDR3 DNA: TGTGCTAGCAGCTTAAACGGAAATGAAAAACTGTTTTTT. Its protein is CASSLNGNEKLFF. Complete variable domain (other parts from reference TRBV7-7 and TRBJ1-4): GAGVSQSPRYKVTKRGQDVTLRCDPISSHATLYWYQQALGQGPEFLTYFNYEAQPDKSGLPSDRFSAERPEGSISTLTIQRTEQRDSAMYRCASSLNGNEKLFFGSGTQLSVL.

The genes are TRBV5-6 and TRBJ2-5; D gene ambiguous. Germline V gene lookup returns CDR1 SGHDT and CDR2 YYEEEE. V lost 1 base, J lost 6 bases, and 10 bases lay in between. This CDR3 spans 13 amino acids. The CDR3 loop reads CASSLSSAKTQYF. In DNA, the CDR3 is TGTGCCAGCAGCTTGTCCAGTGCAAAGACCCAGTACTTC.

This chain links TRBV7-6 with TRBJ1-1; D is perhaps TRBD1 (5 bases). The CDR3 runs 14 residues. Germline CDR1 is SGHVS and CDR2 is FNYEAQ. With 5 bases removed from V and 4 bases from J, the gap between germline ends came to 14 bases. CDR3 loop: CASSLTGRGTEAFF. Here the CDR3 DNA reads TGTGCCAGCAGCCTCACGGGGCGGGGCACTGAAGCTTTCTTT.

This clone was detected only a few times. V gene TRBV9 combines with J gene TRBJ1-1, with 10 bases identical to TRBD1. Trimming took 2 bases from V and 1 from J; bases not matched to a gene: 8. Germline V CDR1 and CDR2: SGDLS, YYNGEE. The CDR3 contains 17 residues. CDR3 in DNA: TGTGCCAGCAGCGTCGACCGGGACAGGGGTAGGAACACTGAAGCTTTCTTT. It encodes CASSVDRDRGRNTEAFF.

V is TRBV7-9 and J is TRBJ1-1; no clear D. The CDR3 covers 11 residues. Germline-derived CDR1 and CDR2 are SEHNR and FQNEAQ (reference sequence). V was shortened by 8 bases and J by 2 bases, with 6 bases between the two germline ends. The DNA of the CDR3 is TGTGCCAGCCTTGCAAACACTGAAGCTTTCTTT. Translation gives CASLANTEAFF. Based on the CDR3 plus reference TRBV7-9 and TRBJ1-1, the full variable domain is DTGVSQNPRHKITKRGQNVTFRCDPISEHNRLYWYRQTLGQGPEFLTYFQNEAQLEKSRLLSDRFSAERPKGSFSTLEIQRTEQGDSAMYLCASLANTEAFFGQGTRLTVV.

The CDR3 region has the DNA TGTGCCAGCAGCGGACCGTCCGGGACGGCGAACACCGGGGAGCTGTTTTTT. Translation: CASSGPSGTANTGELFF. V is TRBV9 and J is TRBJ2-2; D could derive from TRBD1 or TRBD2 (5 bases each). Germline V gene lookup returns CDR1 SGDLS and CDR2 YYNGEE. The CDR3 spans 17 residues. The V gene lost 3 bases and the J gene lost 0 bases, with 15 bases spanning the gap.

V usage is TRBV19 and J usage is TRBJ2-1, with TRBD2 matching over 11 bases. The CDR3 is 15 amino acids. The germline V gene encodes CDR1 LNHDA and CDR2 SQIVND (reference sequence). V trimming: 6 bases; J trimming: 4 bases; junction bases outside the gene matches: 5. CDR3 sequence (DNA): TGTGCCAGTAGCGTCGGACTAGCGGGTTACAATGAGCAGTTCTTC. It codes for CASSVGLAGYNEQFF.

This chain links TRBV30 with TRBJ1-4; D perhaps matches TRBD1 (5 bases). This CDR3 spans 15 amino acids. The V gene's germline CDR1 is GTSNPN and CDR2 SVGIG (reference sequence). V was shortened by 8 bases and J by 0 bases, with 16 bases between the two germline ends. The chain's CDR3 is CAGRGRAATNEKLFF. CDR3 bases: TGTGCCGGACGGGGCCGAGCGGCAACTAATGAAAAACTGTTTTTT.

V is TRBV13 and J is TRBJ2-7; tentatively, D is TRBD1 (6 bases). Germline-derived CDR1 and CDR2 are PRHDT and FYEKMQ (reference sequence). V was pared by 4 bases and J by 3 bases, with 16 bases between. This CDR3 spans 15 amino acids. CDR3 in amino acids: CASSSLAQGVYEQYF. CDR3 in DNA: TGTGCCAGCAGCTCGTTGGCACAGGGAGTCTACGAGCAGTACTTC. The full variable domain, rest sourced from reference TRBV13 and TRBJ2-7, is AAGVIQSPRHLIKEKRETATLKCYPIPRHDTVYWYQQGPGQDPQFLISFYEKMQSDKGSIPDRFSAQQFSDYHSELNMSSLELGDSALYFCASSSLAQGVYEQYFGPGTRLTVT.

The rearrangement links TRBV5-1 to TRBJ1-6; D is uncertain. Trimming took off 1 base at V and 8 bases at J, with 10 bases between the two ends. Germline values: CDR1 SGHRS, CDR2 YFSETQ. CDR3 length equals 14 residues. The CDR3 reads CASSLYGRDSPLHF. For the CDR3, the DNA is TGCGCCAGCAGCTTGTATGGTAGAGATTCACCCCTCCACTTT.

Details on this clone: The junction differs from germline at one of its ends, possibly a read error. The gene calls are TRBV19 and TRBJ1-1, with D maybe TRBD1 (5 bases). The germline V gene has CDR1 LNHDA and CDR2 SQIVND (reference sequence). The CDR3 extends over 13 amino acids. The CDR3 protein is CASSISGLTEAFF. In nucleotides, the CDR3 is TGTGCCAGTAGTATATCAGGGCTCACTGAAGCCTTCTTT.

The V and J genes are TRBV13 and TRBJ2-7, with no clear D. Germline V gene sequence: CDR1 PRHDT, CDR2 FYEKMQ (reference sequence). Trimming took 1 base from V and 1 from J, leaving 8 bases between them. This CDR3 is built from 14 residues. Here the CDR3 DNA reads TGTGCCAGCAGCTTAGTGGGCAGTTCCTACGAGCAGTACTTC. This codes for CASSLVGSSYEQYF. The full variable domain, with the rest looked up from reference TRBV13 and TRBJ2-7, is AAGVIQSPRHLIKEKRETATLKCYPIPRHDTVYWYQQGPGQDPQFLISFYEKMQSDKGSIPDRFSAQQFSDYHSELNMSSLELGDSALYFCASSLVGSSYEQYFGPGTRLTVT.

The sample holds one count of this clone. The gene calls are TRBV9 and TRBJ2-1, with a tentative D call TRBD2 (6 bases). The CDR3 runs 15 residues. The germline CDR1 and CDR2 sequences are SGDLS and YYNGEE. The V end lost 3 bases, the J end lost 2 bases, and 12 bases lay between the germline ends. CDR3 coding DNA: TGTGCCAGCAGCGCTTGGACTAACCCCTACAATGAGCAGTTCTTC. Its translation is CASSAWTNPYNEQFF.

In its sample, this clone was seen once. The chain combines TRBV7-6 with TRBJ2-3, with 11 bases matching TRBD2. The CDR3 consists of 20 residues. CDR1 and CDR2 (germline): SGHVS, FNYEAQ. The ends lost 4 bases at V and 0 bases at J; junction bases unmatched: 15. Here the CDR3 DNA reads TGTGCCAGCAGCTCCTCCGCACTAGCGGGGGCCCTCCTAAGCACAGATACGCAGTATTTT. As protein: CASSSSALAGALLSTDTQYF.

The gene calls are TRBV30 and TRBJ1-1, with D perhaps matching TRBD1 (5 bases). The CDR3 is made up of 12 amino acids. Germline CDR1 is GTSNPN and CDR2 is SVGIG (reference sequence). V was shortened by 3 bases and J by 6 bases, with 11 bases between the two germline ends. CDR3: CAWSAGPAEAFF. In DNA, the CDR3 is TGTGCCTGGAGCGCGGGGCCAGCTGAAGCTTTCTTT.

The chain carries TRBV7-9 and TRBJ2-5; no reliable D call. Per the germline V gene, CDR1 is SEHNR and CDR2 is FQNEAQ (reference sequence). CDR3 size: 13 residues. Trimming took 1 base from V and 4 from J, leaving 7 bases between them. The CDR3 protein is CASSLGMSETQYF. The CDR3 coding sequence is TGTGCCAGCAGCTTAGGGATGTCAGAGACCCAGTACTTC.

The rearrangement joins TRBV2 to TRBJ2-5; 10 bases agree with TRBD2. The CDR3 runs 16 residues. Germline CDR1 and CDR2: SNHLY and FYNNEI. Trimming removed 5 bases from V and 1 base from J; junction bases left unmatched: 7. The CDR3 protein is CASSSLAGERQETQYF. Here the CDR3 DNA reads TGTGCCAGCAGTTCCCTAGCGGGGGAGCGCCAAGAGACCCAGTACTTC. The full variable domain, completed using reference TRBV2 and TRBJ2-5, is EPEVTQTPSHQVTQMGQEVILRCVPISNHLYFYWYRQILGQKVEFLVSFYNNEISEKSEIFDDQFSVERPDGSNFTLKIRSTKLEDSAMYFCASSSLAGERQETQYFGPGTRLLVL.

The J gene is TRBJ2-1, the V gene TRBV18, with D uncertain. This CDR3 spans 10 amino acids. Looked up from germline, CDR1 is KGHSH and CDR2 is LQKENI. Trimming stripped 5 bases from V and 5 bases from J, with 1 base between. In DNA, the CDR3 is TGTGCCAGCTCAAACAATGAGCAGTTCTTC. It is translated as CASSNNEQFF. Full variable domain (remainder filled in from reference TRBV18 and TRBJ2-1): NAGVMQNPRHLVRRRGQEARLRCSPMKGHSHVYWYRQLPEEGLKFMVYLQKENIIDESGMPKERFSAEFPKEGPSILRIQQVVRGDSAAYFCASSNNEQFFGPGTRLTVL.

The rearrangement joins TRBV6-8 to TRBJ1-5; D gene uncertain. There are 15 residues in the CDR3. The germline V gene has CDR1 MNHGY and CDR2 SAAAGT. With 2 bases removed from V and 11 bases from J, the gap between germline ends came to 19 bases. This CDR3 is CASSYGSGRVEAQHF. CDR3 bases: TGTGCCAGCAGTTACGGCTCTGGAAGGGTAGAAGCCCAGCATTTT.